The text below deals with one T cell receptor (beta chain). The antigen remains undetermined. These data are taken from a study of cytomegalovirus exposure and HLA in healthy donors. Across the study: Unique TCRs from HLA-typed donors, some 85 million of them, were held in an early data release. Study-wide points: TCR beta V segments were, for the most part, productive about 87% or about 30% of the time in an earlier analysis. Presence/absence analyses treated sequencing depth as roughly uniform across donors.

The PCR ran on 60 Vbeta and 13 Jbeta primers. Clones were sequenced by immunoSEQ multiplex PCR, and TCRdb holds only the in-frame ones, with some missing. Among 160,000 or so clones listed, over 75% were seen once. Between the trimmed V and J ends, which lost 6 bases and 6 bases, there was a span of 16 bases. The CDR3 is 14 residues long. CDR1 and CDR2 (germline): MNHNY, SVGAGI (reference sequence). Specimen: PBMCs. The rearrangement joins TRBV6-6 to TRBJ2-3; the D gene is possibly TRBD2 (6 bases). This TCR was recovered from a woman aged 30 to 39 in good health and CMV-seronegative. CDR3 loop: CASSHSGGWDTQYF. As DNA, the CDR3 is TGTGCCAGCAGCCACAGTGGGGGGTGGGATACGCAGTATTTT.